What follows are 7 T cell receptor beta chains derived from one specimen sequenced in a study of blood T cells in healthy people across ages. A second roughly 6 to 11 cycle PCR used barcoded and J-beta primers. TCRdb reprocessed the 5' RACE reads with MiXCR, giving one entry per CDR3 protein. The profile shows about 800,000 distinct CDR3 sequences, 25% of them singletons. This sample was also put to use in a study of T cells of mothers and their children.

The sequencing input was blood. The receptors stem from a boy under 18 in good health.

This clonotype was seen only a few times. This chain links TRBV7-9 with TRBJ2-5, with D perhaps matching TRBD2 (6 bases). The J call may be in error: the DNA end matches TRBJ2-7 better. The CDR3 loop spans 17 amino acids. The V gene's germline CDR1 is SEHNR and CDR2 FQNEAQ (reference sequence). This CDR3 reads CASSPPLGGEEVYEQYF. For the CDR3, the DNA is TGTGCCAGCAGCCCCCCCCTGGGGGGAGAAGAGGTCTACGAGCAGTACTTC.

The gene calls are TRBV5-6 and TRBJ2-1; 8 bases fit TRBD1. CDR3 length: 17 residues. V gave up 4 bases and J gave up 6 bases; unmatched junction bases: 15. The germline V gene encodes CDR1 SGHDT and CDR2 YYEEEE. In nucleotides, the CDR3 is TGTGCCAGCAGCGCTGCAGGATGGGCGGGGACAGGCAATGAGCAGTTCTTC. This codes for CASSAAGWAGTGNEQFF.

This clonotype was counted only a few times. The junction departs from the called germline gene at one end, perhaps through a read error. CDR3: CASSPGTDQPQHF. The DNA of the CDR3 is TGCGCCAGCAGCCCCGGGACAGATCAGCCCCAGCATTTT. The rearrangement joins TRBV7-8 to TRBJ1-5, with 7 nucleotides matching TRBD1. The CDR3 loop spans 13 amino acids. Germline values: CDR1 SGHVS, CDR2 FQNEAQ.

This clonotype came up a few times. The rearrangement links TRBV12-3 or TRBV12-4 to TRBJ1-2, with a weak D call TRBD1 (5 bases). CDR3 length equals 16 residues. V lost 5 bases, J lost 4 bases, and 20 bases lay in between. CDR3 protein: CASSPGAGGGGYGYTF. In DNA, the CDR3 is TGTGCCAGCAGTCCTGGGGCGGGGGGAGGTGGCTATGGCTACACCTTC.

This chain uses TRBV4-1 with TRBJ2-4; no definite D call. The germline CDR1 and CDR2 sequences are MGHRA and YSYEKL. This CDR3 has 13 amino acids. The V and J ends lost 2 bases and 5 bases respectively, with 7 bases between them. CDR3 sequence: CASSQLGENIQYF. CDR3 nucleotides: TGCGCCAGCAGCCAACTTGGGGAAAACATTCAGTACTTC.

About this clonotype itself: One end of the junction fails to match germline, which may point to a read error. V is TRBV7-2 and J is TRBJ2-5, with a weak D call TRBD2 (5 bases). The CDR3 has 16 amino acids. CDR1 is SGHTA and CDR2 is FQGNSA in the germline V gene. CDR3: CASSLVRAVAYNEQSF. The DNA of the CDR3 is TGTGCCAGCAGCTTAGTGAGGGCAGTAGCCTACAATGAGCAGTCCTTC.

This clonotype was seen a handful of times. The chain uses TRBV20-1 and TRBJ1-4; D call uncertain. Per the germline V gene, CDR1 is DFQATT and CDR2 is SNEGSKA (reference sequence). The CDR3 has 14 amino acids. CDR3 amino acids: CSTQDPQLNEKLFF. The CDR3 DNA sequence: TGCAGCACCCAGGATCCGCAGCTTAATGAAAAACTGTTTTTT.